This note documents a single TCR beta chain sequence. What it recognizes is unknown. This CDR3 contains 16 residues. The ends were cut back, 1 base at V and 0 bases at J, with 10 bases in the middle. CDR1 is SEHNR, CDR2 FQNEAQ, per germline (reference sequence). The record originates from a study of cytomegalovirus exposure and HLA in healthy donors. Findings of the study overall: Usually a TCR sequence was rare, but some public TCRs were found in many donors. The study assumed roughly uniform donor sequencing depth for presence/absence analyses. Later analysis suggested most CMV-associated TCR beta chains were HLA-restricted. The only immune exposure information that was available was CMV serostatus.

PCR employed 60 Vbeta and 13 Jbeta primers. The protocol was immunoSEQ multiplex PCR, while the TCRdb copy is restricted to in-frame clones and leaves out a portion. The table records 100,000 to 150,000 clones, roughly 82% of them present only once. The chain has TRBV7-9 and TRBJ2-4; D remains ambiguous. The clonotype was recovered from a male donor in good health and CMV-seropositive. The sample comprised PBMCs. The CDR3 protein is CASSLVGEIAKNIQYF. DNA of the CDR3: TGTGCCAGCAGCTTAGTCGGAGAGATAGCCAAAAACATTCAGTACTTC.